This T cell receptor (beta chain) was documented in a study of shared clonotypes between healthy human individuals. Per the original data handling: ImmunoSEQ junction-only sequences lacked quality scores, so their filtering differed. Data came from immunoSEQ multiplex PCR; TCRdb stores just in-frame clones and leaves some out. That table is the source of V, J and clone size, and D and trimming were worked out from the DNA. The sample records some 500,000 clones, 95% to 97% being singletons. Donors included only healthy HIV-negative adults lacking recent acute infections or vaccinations. General observations from the study: In the sorted subsets, rarefaction showed sequencing was incomplete despite large depth.

On this clone: The target antigen is unknown.

The CDR3 covers 13 residues. Germline lookup yields CDR1 SGHTA and CDR2 FQGTGA. The V end was cut by 2 bases, the J end by 2 bases, with 5 bases between. The V call is TRBV7-3, the J call TRBJ2-3, with no clear D. Material: naive CD4+ T cells sorted from blood. Subset here: CD45RA+ positively selected. This TCR came from a woman aged 25 to 45 in good health. The CDR3 DNA reads TGTGCCAGCAGCTTATCCGTCACAGATACGCAGTATTTT. It translates to CASSLSVTDTQYF.